These 5 T cell receptor beta chains share one sample of origin, sequenced in a study of T-cell reconstitution after alpha-beta-depleted transplantation in children. A library of TCRbeta sequences, prepared with unique molecular identifiers, was generated. TCRdb processed the PCR reads anew with MiXCR; each CDR3 protein has one entry. The repertoire consists of 400,000 to 550,000 distinct CDR3 sequences, with more than 9% occurring once and the leading ten covering roughly 2.1%. The sample consisted of PBMCs, taken before TCRalphabeta/CD19-depleted stem cell transplant. These TCRs come from a child under 10 years old with inherited bone marrow failure, due to receive a stem cell transplant.

A few counts support this clonotype. The rearrangement uses TRBV27 and TRBJ2-7, with 14 bases identical to TRBD2. Germline-derived CDR1 and CDR2 are MNHEY and SMNVEV (reference sequence). The CDR3 has 21 residues. The V segment lost 6 bases and the J segment 4 bases; nucleotides outside the gene matches: 23. The CDR3 nucleotides are TGTGCCAGCAGCCGGAGAGGGACTAGCGGGAGTCTAGGACTCTGGGATTACGAGCAGTACTTC. This gives the protein CASSRRGTSGSLGLWDYEQYF.

In its sample, this clonotype was seen a few times. The chain couples TRBV19 to TRBJ2-7; D is perhaps TRBD1 (7 bases). Germline values: CDR1 LNHDA, CDR2 SQIVND (reference sequence). V lost 6 bases and J lost 3, with 15 bases in between. This CDR3 is 14 amino acids long. The CDR3 nucleotides read TGTGCCAGTAGCCCAGCAGGGGGAGGCTACGAGCAGTACTTC. Amino acid sequence: CASSPAGGGYEQYF.

This clonotype was detected a few times. The V gene is TRBV20-1, the J gene TRBJ2-1, with D maybe TRBD1 (6 bases). The V end was cut by 2 bases, the J end by 3 bases, with 11 bases between. The CDR3 loop spans 14 amino acids. Germline V gene sequence: CDR1 DFQATT, CDR2 SNEGSKA (reference sequence). The CDR3, as DNA: TGCAGTGCTAGAAGGACAGAAGACTACAATGAGCAGTTCTTC. This translates into CSARRTEDYNEQFF.

The sample holds many counts of this clonotype. CDR3: CSPRAAYPYEQYF. CDR3 in DNA: TGCAGTCCCCGAGCGGCTTACCCATACGAGCAGTACTTC. The chain joins TRBV20-1 to TRBJ2-7; tentative D call: TRBD2 (5 bases). The CDR3 consists of 13 residues. From germline, CDR1 is DFQATT and CDR2 SNEGSKA (reference sequence). The V gene lost 8 bases and the J gene lost 4 bases, with 18 bases spanning the gap.

The sample holds many counts of this clonotype. The chain joins TRBV12-3 or TRBV12-4 to TRBJ2-3; TRBD1 matches 7 bases. With V trimmed by 8 bases and J by 4 bases, 9 bases remained unmatched. This CDR3 comprises 14 residues. The CDR3 nucleotides read TGTGCCAGCGGCACAGGGGAATCGGCAGATACGCAGTATTTT. Translation gives CASGTGESADTQYF.